This T cell receptor beta chain was profiled in a study of T cell responses to AZD1222 COVID-19 vaccine. Trimming removed 0 bases at V and 1 base at J, with 10 bases between. CDR3 length: 15 residues. Germline CDR1 SGHNT, CDR2 YYREEE (reference sequence). Produced via immunoSEQ multiplex PCR; TCRdb's table is partial and in-frame only. This table holds under 120,000 clones, approximately 90% found once. This chain links TRBV5-4 with TRBJ1-1, with D perhaps matching TRBD1 (5 bases). This sample comprised peripheral blood, obtained 28 days after the second AZD1222 dose. The origin of this receptor is an adult who received the AZD1222 COVID-19 vaccine. CDR3 DNA: TGTGCCAGCAGCTTGGTTGGGGGGTGGAACACTGAAGCTTTCTTT. Its translation is CASSLVGGWNTEAFF.